The 18 T cell receptor beta chains below were found in one sample sequenced in a study of identical twins. TCRdb re-derived calls from the 5' RACE reads in MiXCR, one entry per CDR3 protein. The sample has 1,800,000 or so distinct CDR3 sequences; less than 35% are singletons. The sample taken for sequencing was cord blood. The receptors were sampled from a newborn girl in good health.

This clonotype occurred a few times. The chain combines TRBV2 with TRBJ1-2, with D maybe TRBD1 (6 bases). V lost 0 bases, J lost 7 bases, and 15 bases lay in between. Germline CDR1 reads SNHLY; CDR2 reads FYNNEI. The CDR3 runs 15 residues. The CDR3 here is CASSEAYRGNLGYTF. CDR3 bases: TGTGCCAGCAGTGAAGCTTATAGGGGGAACCTTGGCTACACCTTC.

This clonotype was detected only a few times. The chain recombines TRBV29-1 with TRBJ1-1, with D possibly matching TRBD1 (6 bases). Trimming left V 7 bases short and J 4 bases short, with 19 bases between. CDR1 SQVTM and CDR2 ANQGSEA come from the germline V gene. The CDR3 runs 14 residues. The CDR3 nucleotides read TGCAGCGGGACGAGAACAGGGTCGGGCACTGAAGCTTTCTTT. The encoded protein is CSGTRTGSGTEAFF.

The chain couples TRBV11-2 to TRBJ2-1; 7 bases line up with TRBD2. The J call could be wrong; TRBJ2-7 is a better fit for the DNA end. The germline V gene encodes CDR1 SGHAT and CDR2 FQNNGV. This CDR3 spans 16 amino acids. The CDR3 bases are TGTGCCAGCAGCTCGCAAACTAGCGTCGCCTACAATGAGCAGTACTTC. It is translated as CASSSQTSVAYNEQYF.

V and J are TRBV7-2 and TRBJ2-7; D call uncertain. V was shortened by 1 base and J by 7 bases, with 20 bases between the two germline ends. This CDR3 contains 16 residues. Looked up from germline, CDR1 is SGHTA and CDR2 is FQGNSA. CDR3 in amino acids: CASSLVPLGPVNEQYF. The CDR3 DNA sequence: TGTGCCAGCAGCTTAGTACCCCTAGGACCGGTCAATGAGCAGTACTTC.

In its sample, this clonotype was seen a few times. This sequence joins TRBV24-1 and TRBJ2-3; 7 bases line up with TRBD2. This CDR3 region has 17 residues. The V gene's germline CDR1 is KGHDR and CDR2 SFDVKD. The trim removed 0 bases at V and 2 bases at J, leaving 7 bases unmatched. The CDR3 here is CATSDLLLAETTDTQYF. CDR3 DNA: TGTGCCACCAGTGATTTGCTGCTAGCGGAGACCACAGATACGCAGTATTTT.

The chain combines TRBV4-1 with TRBJ1-6; possibly TRBD1 for D (5 bases). There are 14 residues in the CDR3. Looked up from germline, CDR1 is MGHRA and CDR2 is YSYEKL. Trimming took 0 bases from V and 10 from J, leaving 10 bases between them. The CDR3 DNA is TGCGCCAGCAGCCAAGAGGGGGTTAGCTCACCCCTCCACTTT. It codes for CASSQEGVSSPLHF.

At least ten counts were recorded for this clonotype. This sequence joins TRBV20-1 and TRBJ2-7; unclear D gene. Germline CDR1 is DFQATT and CDR2 is SNEGSKA (reference sequence). This CDR3 comprises 15 residues. V was shortened by 3 bases and J by 2 bases, with 17 bases between the two germline ends. The CDR3 nucleotides are TGCAGTGCTAGCGTCGGTAGGCCTCTAACCTACGAGCAGTACTTC. Its translation: CSASVGRPLTYEQYF.

The chain is built from TRBV24-1 and TRBJ2-5, with 12 bases aligning to TRBD2. CDR3 length: 14 amino acids. V lost 9 bases and J lost 11; bases outside the gene matches: 12. Germline V gene data show CDR1 as KGHDR and CDR2 as SFDVKD. CDR3 residues: CATSRTSGTKEQYF. DNA for the CDR3: TGTGCCACCTCTCGGACTAGCGGGACAAAAGAGCAGTACTTC.

The chain has TRBV29-1 and TRBJ1-2; 7 bases match TRBD1. Trimming took 7 bases from V and 3 from J; bases not matched to a gene: 5. The CDR3 loop spans 12 amino acids. Germline V lookup: CDR1 SQVTM, CDR2 ANQGSEA. The CDR3 DNA sequence: TGCAGCGGGACCCAGGGGGACTATGGCTACACCTTC. Translated: CSGTQGDYGYTF.

This clonotype was counted at least ten times. The rearrangement uses TRBV20-1 and TRBJ2-3; TRBD2 matches at 15 bases. There are 15 residues in the CDR3. The V gene's germline CDR1 is DFQATT and CDR2 SNEGSKA (reference sequence). Trimming cost V 5 bases and J 1 base; bases outside gene matches: 1. The CDR3 protein is CSARTSGRGTDTQYF. The CDR3 region has the DNA TGCAGTGCTCGGACTAGCGGGAGGGGCACAGATACGCAGTATTTT.

The chain is built from TRBV11-2 and TRBJ1-5; D ambiguous. Germline-derived CDR1 and CDR2 are SGHAT and FQNNGV. Deletions cut 0 bases from V and 5 bases from J, with 8 bases between. CDR3 size: 14 residues. In DNA, the CDR3 is TGTGCCAGCAGCTTAGAACCGGAATATCAGCCCCAGCATTTT. Residues: CASSLEPEYQPQHF.

A word on this clonotype: A read error may be the cause here, since a much bigger clone is one base away. The chain employs TRBV13 and TRBJ2-7, with D unclear. Looked up from germline, CDR1 is PRHDT and CDR2 is FYEKMQ (reference sequence). Deletions cut 8 bases from V and 6 bases from J, with 11 bases between. The CDR3 consists of 11 residues. The CDR3: CASGQIIEQYF. The CDR3 DNA follows: TGTGCCAGCGGCCAGATCATCGAGCAGTACTTC.

V gene TRBV6-1 combines with J gene TRBJ1-2; D is undetermined. The CDR3 has 13 amino acids. The germline V and J ends were trimmed by 5 bases and 2 bases, with 9 bases remaining between them. Germline CDR1 reads MNHNS; CDR2 reads SASEGT. The CDR3 loop is CASSRDENYGYTF. The DNA of the CDR3 is TGTGCCAGCAGTCGAGACGAGAACTATGGCTACACCTTC.

The V gene is TRBV20-1, the J gene TRBJ2-6; a weak D match, TRBD1 (6 bases). The CDR3 runs to 17 residues. V lost 3 bases, J lost 0 bases, and 15 bases lay in between. Germline V gene data show CDR1 as DFQATT and CDR2 as SNEGSKA (reference sequence). The DNA for the CDR3 is TGCAGTGCTAGCCCCCCGGGACACATCTCTGGGGCCAACGTCCTGACTTTC. This gives the protein CSASPPGHISGANVLTF.

This clonotype was detected ten times or more. The chain uses TRBV29-1 and TRBJ2-3; D unresolved. V dropped 0 bases and J dropped 0 bases, with 13 bases sitting between them. Germline CDR1 is SQVTM and CDR2 is ANQGSEA. This CDR3 region has 16 residues. CDR3 nucleotides: TGCAGCGTTGAAGACCCTTTGGGTGGGAGCACAGATACGCAGTATTTT. Its translation: CSVEDPLGGSTDTQYF.

This clonotype showed up just a few times. The chain recombines TRBV4-2 with TRBJ1-2, with 9 bases matching TRBD1. J was trimmed by 7 bases and V by 4 bases; bases with no gene match: 7. The CDR3 has 14 amino acids. Looked up from germline, CDR1 is LGHNA and CDR2 is YNFKEQ. The CDR3 region is CASSLGQGMGGYTF. DNA for the CDR3: TGTGCCAGCAGCCTTGGACAGGGGATGGGTGGCTACACCTTC.

V gene TRBV20-1 combines with J gene TRBJ2-3; 13 bases are a match to TRBD2. CDR3 size: 16 residues. V lost 6 bases and J lost 0; bases outside the gene matches: 6. Germline values: CDR1 DFQATT, CDR2 SNEGSKA (reference sequence). The CDR3 DNA reads as TGCAGTGCGTCGGGACTAGCGGGAACTAGCACAGATACGCAGTATTTT. This encodes CSASGLAGTSTDTQYF.

This clonotype was seen a handful of times. The gene calls are TRBV2 and TRBJ2-7; 8 bases fit TRBD2. With V trimmed by 10 bases and J by 2 bases, 7 bases remained unmatched. The CDR3 loop spans 13 amino acids. Germline CDR1 SNHLY, CDR2 FYNNEI. DNA for the CDR3: TGTGCCATCACGGGACTAGAACCCTACGAGCAGTACTTC. It translates to CAITGLEPYEQYF.